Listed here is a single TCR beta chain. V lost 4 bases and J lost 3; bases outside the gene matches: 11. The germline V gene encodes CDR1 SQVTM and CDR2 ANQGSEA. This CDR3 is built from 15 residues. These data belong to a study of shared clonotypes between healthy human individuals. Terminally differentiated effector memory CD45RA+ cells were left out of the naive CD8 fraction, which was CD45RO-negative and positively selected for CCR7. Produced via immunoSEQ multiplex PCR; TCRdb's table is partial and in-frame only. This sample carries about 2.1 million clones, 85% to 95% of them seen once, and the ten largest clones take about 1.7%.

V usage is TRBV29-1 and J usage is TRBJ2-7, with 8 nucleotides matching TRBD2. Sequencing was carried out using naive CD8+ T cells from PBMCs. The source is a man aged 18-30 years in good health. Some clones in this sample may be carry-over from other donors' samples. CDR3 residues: CSVVGRAGADYEQYF. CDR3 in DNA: TGCAGCGTTGTGGGGCGAGCGGGAGCCGACTACGAGCAGTACTTC.